A selection of T cell receptor beta chains follows, all from one sample in a study of T cells after yellow fever vaccination. In TCRdb, the 5' RACE reads were re-called with MiXCR into one record per CDR3 protein. Among some 350,000 distinct CDR3 sequences listed, approximately 10% were seen once. The sample here was PBMCs, taken on the day of the first yellow fever vaccination. These receptors originate from a young man who received the YFV17D yellow fever vaccine. Each CDR3 is given with its conserved first and last residue. D genes are given only for firm matches. The size of a clone is reported for some rows only, either as once, few or many, or as a class for expanded clones.

abundance: few
v_gene: TRBV6-1
j_gene: TRBJ2-7
d_gene: -
CDR3nt: TGTGCCAGCAGTGACCGGAGCAGGTCTGGCTACGAGCAGTACTTC
CDR3aa: CASSDRSRSGYEQYF

abundance: few
v_gene: TRBV6-2/TRBV6-3
j_gene: TRBJ2-2
d_gene: TRBD1
CDR3nt: TGTGCCAGCAGTTACCCCACACAGGGGAACGCGAACACCGGGGAGCTGTTTTTT
CDR3aa: CASSYPTQGNANTGELFF

abundance: -
v_gene: TRBV19
j_gene: TRBJ2-4
d_gene: -
CDR3nt: TGTGCCAGTCGGAGGACGTTCGACGGCATTCAGTACTTC
CDR3aa: CASRRTFDGIQYF

abundance: many
v_gene: TRBV10-3
j_gene: TRBJ2-3
d_gene: -
CDR3nt: TGTGCCATCAGTTTAGGACAGCGGTCAGATACGCAGTATTTT
CDR3aa: CAISLGQRSDTQYF

abundance: few
v_gene: TRBV5-6
j_gene: TRBJ1-1
d_gene: -
CDR3nt: TGTGCCAGCAGCCCGGATTTTTGGACAGTACTACCAACTAACACTGAAGCTTTCTTT
CDR3aa: CASSPDFWTVLPTNTEAFF

abundance: few
v_gene: TRBV12-3/TRBV12-4
j_gene: TRBJ2-3
d_gene: TRBD2
CDR3nt: TGTGCCAGTATCTACGGGGGGTTAGGGGATACGCAGTATTTT
CDR3aa: CASIYGGLGDTQYF

abundance: many
v_gene: TRBV20-1
j_gene: TRBJ1-1
d_gene: -
CDR3nt: TGCAGTGCTAGACCCGGGAACACTGAAGCTTTCTTT
CDR3aa: CSARPGNTEAFF

abundance: few
v_gene: TRBV7-2
j_gene: TRBJ2-7
d_gene: -
CDR3nt: TGTGCCAGCAGCCCCCTGAGAGGTGGGTTCTACGAGCAGTACTTC
CDR3aa: CASSPLRGGFYEQYF

abundance: many
v_gene: TRBV3-1
j_gene: TRBJ2-7
d_gene: TRBD1
CDR3nt: TGTGCCAGCAGCCAACCCGGGACAGGAGCTTACGAGCAGTACTTC
CDR3aa: CASSQPGTGAYEQYF

abundance: many
v_gene: TRBV5-1
j_gene: TRBJ1-1
d_gene: TRBD1
CDR3nt: TGCGCCAGCAGCGGGACAGGGGGCACTGAAGCTTTCTTT
CDR3aa: CASSGTGGTEAFF

abundance: many
v_gene: TRBV10-3
j_gene: TRBJ1-2
d_gene: -
CDR3nt: TGTGCCATCAGTGAGAGTTCAGGCAGGGGTCGATATGGCTACACCTTC
CDR3aa: CAISESSGRGRYGYTF

abundance: -
v_gene: TRBV7-9
j_gene: TRBJ1-1
d_gene: -
CDR3nt: TGTGCCAGCAGCTCAGGTGTAGCTGAAGCTTTCTTT
CDR3aa: CASSSGVAEAFF

abundance: many
v_gene: TRBV7-2
j_gene: TRBJ2-1
d_gene: TRBD2
CDR3nt: TGTGCCAGCAGCATAGCGGGGAGCTCCTACAATGAGCAGTTCTTC
CDR3aa: CASSIAGSSYNEQFF

abundance: -
v_gene: TRBV20-1
j_gene: TRBJ2-6
d_gene: -
CDR3nt: TGCAGTGCTAGAGTCGGGGTTTATAGGACTTTC
CDR3aa: CSARVGVYRTF

abundance: few
v_gene: TRBV4-2
j_gene: TRBJ2-1
d_gene: -
CDR3nt: TGTGCCAGCAGCCCCCGACTGCACAATGAGCAGTTCTTC
CDR3aa: CASSPRLHNEQFF